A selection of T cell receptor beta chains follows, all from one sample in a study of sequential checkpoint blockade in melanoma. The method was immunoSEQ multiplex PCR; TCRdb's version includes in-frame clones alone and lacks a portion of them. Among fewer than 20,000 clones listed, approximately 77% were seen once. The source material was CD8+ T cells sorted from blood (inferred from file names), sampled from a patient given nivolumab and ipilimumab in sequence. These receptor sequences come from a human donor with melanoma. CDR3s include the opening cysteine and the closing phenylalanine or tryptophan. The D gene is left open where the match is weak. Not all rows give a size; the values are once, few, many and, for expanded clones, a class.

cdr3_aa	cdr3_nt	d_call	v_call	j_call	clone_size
CASSPSGISTDTQYF	TGTGCCAGCAGCCCTAGCGGAATCAGCACAGATACGCAGTATTTT	TRBD2	TRBV7-9	TRBJ2-3	-
CASSQLTGALFSGANVLTF	TGTGCCAGCAGCCAACTTACAGGGGCGCTCTTCTCTGGGGCCAACGTCCTGACTTTC	TRBD1	TRBV14	TRBJ2-6	many
CASSLARGSYEQYF	TGCGCCAGCAGCTTAGCCCGGGGCTCCTACGAGCAGTACTTC	-	TRBV5-1	TRBJ2-7	once
CASSRGLAGGFYNEQFF	TGTGCCAGCAGTAGGGGACTAGCGGGAGGGTTCTACAATGAGCAGTTCTTC	TRBD2	TRBV28	TRBJ2-1	medium-sized
CASSLSYGAREISYEQYF	TGTGCCAGCAGCTTATCTTATGGAGCGCGGGAGATATCCTACGAGCAGTACTTC	TRBD2	TRBV7-8	TRBJ2-7	few
CASSVTAGGGQDTQYF	TGTGCCAGCAGCGTAACGGCGGGGGGGGGTCAAGATACGCAGTATTTT	TRBD2	TRBV9	TRBJ2-3	few
CASSLPQGLPNEKLFF	TGTGCCAGCAGCTTACCCCAGGGTCTCCCTAATGAAAAACTGTTTTTT	-	TRBV28	TRBJ1-4	-
CATSRGGRDNQPQHF	TGTGCCACCAGCAGAGGGGGTCGGGACAATCAGCCCCAGCATTTT	-	TRBV15	TRBJ1-5	-
CASSLGGLYGYTF	TGTGCCAGCAGCTTAGGGGGACTGTATGGCTACACCTTC	-	TRBV7-8	TRBJ1-2	-
CATRTSLEETQYF	TGTGCCACCCGGACTAGCTTGGAAGAGACCCAGTACTTC	TRBD2	TRBV2	TRBJ2-5	-
CASSSGLAGGLSSEQYF	TGTGCCAGCAGCTCGGGACTAGCGGGAGGGCTGTCCTCCGAGCAGTACTTC	TRBD2	TRBV7-8	TRBJ2-7	few
CASFRRGDEQYF	TGTGCCAGCTTTCGCAGGGGAGACGAGCAGTACTTC	-	TRBV7-9	TRBJ2-7	few
CASSDRQNRDKGVCEKLFF	TGTGCCAGCAGTGACCGACAAAACAGGGACAAAGGTGTGTGTGAAAAACTGTTTTTT	-	TRBV6-4	TRBJ1-4	-
CASSPDFYEQYF	TGTGCCAGCAGTCCGGACTTCTACGAGCAGTACTTC	-	TRBV28	TRBJ2-7	-
CASSLWTGNYGYTF	TGTGCCAGCAGCTTATGGACAGGGAACTATGGCTACACCTTC	TRBD1	TRBV13	TRBJ1-2	-
CASSSPGQGLLVIQYF	TGTGCCAGCAGCTCCCCGGGACAGGGACTATTAGTCATTCAGTACTTC	TRBD1	TRBV5-6	TRBJ2-4	-
CASSETGENTEAFF	TGTGCCAGCAGTGAAACAGGGGAGAACACTGAAGCTTTCTTT	TRBD1	TRBV6-1	TRBJ1-1	-
CASSETGSHSPLHF	TGTGCCAGCAGTGAAACTGGGAGCCATTCACCCCTCCACTTT	-	TRBV2	TRBJ1-6	-
CASSLRGDEQYF	TGTGCCAGCAGCTTGAGAGGAGACGAGCAGTACTTC	-	TRBV11-2	TRBJ2-7	once
CASSLGQNPFLGYTF	TGTGCCAGTAGTCTAGGACAGAATCCCTTCCTTGGCTACACCTTC	-	TRBV19	TRBJ1-2	few
CASSGEQRRDVYEQYF	TGTGCCAGCAGCGGGGAACAGCGTCGGGATGTTTACGAGCAGTACTTC	-	TRBV7-9	TRBJ2-7	-
CASSRGGYSNQPQHF	TGTGCCAGCAGCAGGGGGGGTTATAGCAATCAGCCCCAGCATTTT	-	TRBV11-3	TRBJ1-5	once
CASSIFGTGGYEQYF	TGTGCCAGTAGTATCTTCGGGACAGGGGGCTACGAGCAGTACTTC	TRBD1	TRBV19	TRBJ2-7	-
CATSADRASIYGYTF	TGTGCCACCAGCGCTGACAGGGCTTCGATATATGGCTACACCTTC	TRBD1	TRBV15	TRBJ1-2	few